This T cell receptor beta chain is from a study of T cell repertoires in cytomegalovirus infection. Overall study context: Recently identified HLA-C-restricted CMV epitopes were used, and well-studied HLA-B-restricted CMV epitopes were used as well. Study observations and caveats: Ex vivo responses were dominated by HLA-C-restricted CMV-specific TCR beta clonotypes. Using cumulative public TCR beta family frequency, the authors identified those who carried CMV together with the relevant HLA.

Looked up from germline, CDR1 is LGHNT and CDR2 is FRNRAP. The CDR3 is 11 amino acids. Trimming stripped 4 bases from V and 11 bases from J, with 9 bases between. TCRdb fed the reads into MiXCR, producing one record per CDR3 protein. The sample records under 200,000 distinct CDR3 sequences, about 22% being singletons. This clonotype was picked up a small number of times. Its antigen is undetermined. This TCR came from a human donor in good health (CMV status not recorded). Some clones in this sample may be carry-over from other donors' samples. The material was CD8+ T cells from cultured PBMCs, obtained from culture after CMV antigen stimulation. The J gene is TRBJ1-5, the V gene TRBV12-5, with D uncertain. The DNA for the CDR3 is TGTGCTAGTGGTTCCTGGTTGGCCCAGCATTTT. This sequence encodes CASGSWLAQHF.